The entry below gives a single TCR beta chain sequence along with its context. The sample originates from a study of early stage breast cancer tumors. Study summary: Most invasive tumors, about 80% of the 16, were ER+/PR+/HER2-.

Here immunoSEQ multiplex PCR was the method, and the copy in TCRdb shows in-frame clones only, minus some. The sample has 40,000 to 60,000 clones; around 83% are singletons. Germline assignment: CDR1 SGDLS and CDR2 YYNGEE. The CDR3 is 17 amino acids. The V end lost 4 bases, the J end lost 2 bases, and 19 bases lay between the germline ends. This TCR was sampled from a person aged 45 to 59 with breast cancer. This chain links TRBV9 with TRBJ2-1; maybe TRBD2 (6 bases). Material: blood. CDR3 coding DNA: TGTGCCAGCAGCCTAACCGGGACTCTAGACCCCTACAATGAGCAGTTCTTC. Translation: CASSLTGTLDPYNEQFF.